This TCR beta chain came from a study of OX40 agonist ivuxolimab in advanced cancers. The data were produced by immunoSEQ multiplex PCR, yet TCRdb's version contains in-frame clones alone and is incomplete. The data show approximately 20,000 clones, about 89% seen once. Germline CDR1 is MNHEY and CDR2 is SMNVEV (reference sequence). Unmatched junction bases numbered 8, after V lost 4 bases and J lost 6 bases. The CDR3 is made up of 15 amino acids. The TCR was taken from an adult with an advanced solid tumor such as melanoma, head and neck, liver or kidney cancer. This material consisted of CD4+ or CD8+ T cells sorted from blood, taken in a trial of the OX40 agonist ivuxolimab. The rearrangement uses TRBV27 and TRBJ1-2; TRBD1 matches at 10 bases. DNA for the CDR3: TGTGCCAGCAGTTCGGGACAGGGGCCTTTGGATGGCTACACCTTC. Translated: CASSSGQGPLDGYTF.